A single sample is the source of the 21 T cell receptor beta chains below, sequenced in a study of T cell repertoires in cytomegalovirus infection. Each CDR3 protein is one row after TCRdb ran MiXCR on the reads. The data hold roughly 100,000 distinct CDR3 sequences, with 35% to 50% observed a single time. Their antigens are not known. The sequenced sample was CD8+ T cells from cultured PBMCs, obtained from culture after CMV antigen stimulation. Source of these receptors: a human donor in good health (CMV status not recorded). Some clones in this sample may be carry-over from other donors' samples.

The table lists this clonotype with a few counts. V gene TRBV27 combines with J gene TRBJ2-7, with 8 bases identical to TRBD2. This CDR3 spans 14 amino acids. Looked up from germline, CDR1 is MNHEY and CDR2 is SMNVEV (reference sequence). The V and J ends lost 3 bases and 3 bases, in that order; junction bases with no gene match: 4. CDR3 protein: CASSFGGAYYEQYF. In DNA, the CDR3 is TGTGCCAGCAGTTTCGGGGGGGCATACTACGAGCAGTACTTC.

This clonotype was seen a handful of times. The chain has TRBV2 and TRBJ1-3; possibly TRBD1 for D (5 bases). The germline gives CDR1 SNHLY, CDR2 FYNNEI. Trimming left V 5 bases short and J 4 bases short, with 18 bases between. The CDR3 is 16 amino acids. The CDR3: CASSRASGSVGNTIYF. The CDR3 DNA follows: TGTGCCAGCAGTCGGGCGTCAGGGTCGGTCGGAAACACCATATATTTT.

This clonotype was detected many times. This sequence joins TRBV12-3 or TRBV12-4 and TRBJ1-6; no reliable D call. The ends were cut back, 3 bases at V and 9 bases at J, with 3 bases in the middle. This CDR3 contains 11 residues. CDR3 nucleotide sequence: TGTGCCAGCAGTTTTGGTTCACCCCTCCACTTT. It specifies CASSFGSPLHF.

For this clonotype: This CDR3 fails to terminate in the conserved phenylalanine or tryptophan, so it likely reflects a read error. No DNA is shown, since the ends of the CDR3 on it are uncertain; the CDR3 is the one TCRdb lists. CDR3 in amino acids: CSVEAERGQGGS. The rearrangement joins TRBV29-1 to TRBJ2-7; TRBD1 reflects the table's D call only, with no check against the DNA. Germline lookup yields CDR1 SQVTM and CDR2 ANQGSEA. The CDR3 spans 12 amino acids, including both terminal residues.

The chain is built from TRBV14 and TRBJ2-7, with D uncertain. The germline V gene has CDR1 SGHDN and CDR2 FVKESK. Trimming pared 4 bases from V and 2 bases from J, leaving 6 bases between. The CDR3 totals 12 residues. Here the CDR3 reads CASSRRTYEQYF. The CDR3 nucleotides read TGTGCCAGCAGCCGTCGTACCTACGAGCAGTACTTC.

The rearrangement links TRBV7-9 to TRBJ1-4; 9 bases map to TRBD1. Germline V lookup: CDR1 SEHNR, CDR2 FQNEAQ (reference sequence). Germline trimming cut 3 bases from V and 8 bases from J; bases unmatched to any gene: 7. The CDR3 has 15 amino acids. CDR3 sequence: CASSLGTGMGEKLFF. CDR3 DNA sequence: TGTGCCAGCAGCTTGGGGACAGGGATGGGGGAAAAACTGTTTTTT.

CDR3 amino acids: CASSPNSEETQYF. For the CDR3, the DNA is TGCGCCAGCAGTCCGAACAGTGAAGAGACCCAGTACTTC. The chain carries TRBV5-1 and TRBJ2-5; D not certain. The V end was cut by 5 bases, the J end by 3 bases, with 11 bases between. The CDR3 contains 13 residues. The germline gives CDR1 SGHRS, CDR2 YFSETQ.

The CDR3 loop reads CASSQAGTGAYEQYF. In DNA, the CDR3 is TGCGCCAGCAGCCAAGCTGGGACAGGAGCATACGAGCAGTACTTC. The chain is built from TRBV4-1 and TRBJ2-7; 8 nucleotides match TRBD1. The germline V gene encodes CDR1 MGHRA and CDR2 YSYEKL. V was clipped by 1 base and J by 4 bases; unmatched bases: 6. The CDR3 spans 15 residues.

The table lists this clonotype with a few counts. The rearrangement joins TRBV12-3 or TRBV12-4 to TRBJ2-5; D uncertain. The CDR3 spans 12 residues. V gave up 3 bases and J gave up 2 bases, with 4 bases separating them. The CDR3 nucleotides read TGTGCCAGCAGTTTGGAACAAGAGACCCAGTACTTC. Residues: CASSLEQETQYF.

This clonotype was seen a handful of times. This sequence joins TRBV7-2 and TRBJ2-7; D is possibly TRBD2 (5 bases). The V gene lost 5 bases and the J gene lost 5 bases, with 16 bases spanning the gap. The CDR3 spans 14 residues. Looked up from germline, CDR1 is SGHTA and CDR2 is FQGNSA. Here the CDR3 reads CASSPGLHTDEQYF. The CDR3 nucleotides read TGTGCCAGCAGCCCCGGACTTCACACGGACGAGCAGTACTTC. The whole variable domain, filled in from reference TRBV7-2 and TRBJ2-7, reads GAGVSQSPSNKVTEKGKDVELRCDPISGHTALYWYRQSLGQGLEFLIYFQGNSAPDKSGLPSDRFSAERTGGSVSTLTIQRTQQEDSAVYLCASSPGLHTDEQYFGPGTRLTVT.

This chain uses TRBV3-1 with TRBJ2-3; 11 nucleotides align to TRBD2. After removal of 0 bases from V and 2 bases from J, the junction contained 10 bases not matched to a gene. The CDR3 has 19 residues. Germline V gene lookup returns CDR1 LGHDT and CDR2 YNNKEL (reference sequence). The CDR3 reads CASSQDQGLAGLDTDTQYF. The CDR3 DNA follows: TGTGCCAGCAGCCAAGATCAAGGACTAGCGGGTCTCGACACAGATACGCAGTATTTT.

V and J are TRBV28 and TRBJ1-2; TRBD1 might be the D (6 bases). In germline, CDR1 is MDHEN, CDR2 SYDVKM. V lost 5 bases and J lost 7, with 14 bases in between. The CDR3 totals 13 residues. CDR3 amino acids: CASSLGGGRGYTF. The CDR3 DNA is TGTGCCAGCAGTCTCGGGGGGGGCCGTGGCTACACCTTC.

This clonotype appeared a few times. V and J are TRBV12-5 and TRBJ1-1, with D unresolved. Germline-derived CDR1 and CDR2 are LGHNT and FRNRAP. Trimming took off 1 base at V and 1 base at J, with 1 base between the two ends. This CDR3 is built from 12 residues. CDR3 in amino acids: CASGLANTEAFF. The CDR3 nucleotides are TGTGCTAGTGGTTTGGCGAACACTGAAGCTTTCTTT. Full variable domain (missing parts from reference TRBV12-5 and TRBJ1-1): DARVTQTPRHKVTEMGQEVTMRCQPILGHNTVFWYRQTMMQGLELLAYFRNRAPLDDSGMPKDRFSAEMPDATLATLKIQPSEPRDSAVYFCASGLANTEAFFGQGTRLTVV.

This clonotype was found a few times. CDR3 DNA: TGTGCCAGCAGCCAAGATCCGGGGGCTACGCAGTATTTT. As protein: CASSQDPGATQYF. The chain has TRBV3-1 and TRBJ2-3, with D possibly being TRBD1 or TRBD2 (6 bases each). From germline, CDR1 is LGHDT and CDR2 YNNKEL (reference sequence). Trimming shortened V by 0 bases and J by 8 bases, and 9 bases separated the two germline ends. This CDR3 comprises 13 residues.

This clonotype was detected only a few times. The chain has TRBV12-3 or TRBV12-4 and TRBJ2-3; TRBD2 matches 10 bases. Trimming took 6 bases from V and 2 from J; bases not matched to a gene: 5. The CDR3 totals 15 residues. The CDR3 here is CASSHGTSDTDTQYF. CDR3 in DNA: TGTGCCAGCAGCCATGGGACTAGCGACACAGATACGCAGTATTTT.

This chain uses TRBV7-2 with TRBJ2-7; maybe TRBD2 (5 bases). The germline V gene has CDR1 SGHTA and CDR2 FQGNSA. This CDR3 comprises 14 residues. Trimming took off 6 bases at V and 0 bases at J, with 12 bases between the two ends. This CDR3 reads CASSPTGFSYEQYF. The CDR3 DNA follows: TGTGCCAGCAGTCCTACGGGGTTCTCCTACGAGCAGTACTTC. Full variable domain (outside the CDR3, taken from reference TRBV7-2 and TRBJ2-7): GAGVSQSPSNKVTEKGKDVELRCDPISGHTALYWYRQSLGQGLEFLIYFQGNSAPDKSGLPSDRFSAERTGGSVSTLTIQRTQQEDSAVYLCASSPTGFSYEQYFGPGTRLTVT.

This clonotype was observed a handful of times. CDR3 amino acids: CASSMGSTDLYGYTF. CDR3 in DNA: TGTGCCAGTAGTATGGGTTCAACAGATCTCTATGGCTACACCTTC. V is TRBV19 and J is TRBJ1-2; D remains ambiguous. The CDR3 has 15 amino acids. Trimming shortened V by 3 bases and J by 4 bases, and 15 bases separated the two germline ends. Germline CDR1 LNHDA, CDR2 SQIVND (reference sequence).

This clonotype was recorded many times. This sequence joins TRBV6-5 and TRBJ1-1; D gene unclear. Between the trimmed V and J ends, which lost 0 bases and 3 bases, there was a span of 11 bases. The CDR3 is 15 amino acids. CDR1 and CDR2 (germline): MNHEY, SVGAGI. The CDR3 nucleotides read TGTGCCAGCAGTTACTCGGGCAGACTTTACACTGAAGCTTTCTTT. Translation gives CASSYSGRLYTEAFF.

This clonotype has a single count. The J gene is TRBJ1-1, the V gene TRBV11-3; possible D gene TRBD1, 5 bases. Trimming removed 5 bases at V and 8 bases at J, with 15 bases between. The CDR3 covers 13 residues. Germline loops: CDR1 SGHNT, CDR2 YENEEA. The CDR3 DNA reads TGTGCCAGCAGCCTCGCGGCAGGGTTCGAAGCTTTCTTT. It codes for CASSLAAGFEAFF.

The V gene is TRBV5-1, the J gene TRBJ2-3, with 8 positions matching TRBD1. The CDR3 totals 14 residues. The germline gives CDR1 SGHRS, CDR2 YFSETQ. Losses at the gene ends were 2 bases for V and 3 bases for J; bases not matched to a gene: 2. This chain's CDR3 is CASSFGTGTDTQYF. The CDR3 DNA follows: TGCGCCAGCAGCTTCGGGACAGGAACAGATACGCAGTATTTT.

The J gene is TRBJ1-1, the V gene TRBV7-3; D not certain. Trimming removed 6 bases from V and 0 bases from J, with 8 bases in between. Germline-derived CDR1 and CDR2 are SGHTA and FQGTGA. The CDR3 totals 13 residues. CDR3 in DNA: TGTGCCAGCAGGTTCGAAATGAACACTGAAGCTTTCTTT. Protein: CASRFEMNTEAFF. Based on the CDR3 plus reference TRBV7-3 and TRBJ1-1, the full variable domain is GAGVSQTPSNKVTEKGKYVELRCDPISGHTALYWYRQSLGQGPEFLIYFQGTGAADDSGLPNDRFFAVRPEGSVSTLKIQRTERGDSAVYLCASRFEMNTEAFFGQGTRLTVV.